Listed here are 31 T cell receptor beta chains from one sample, sequenced in a study of blood T cell repertoires in COVID-19. TCRdb's copy holds only in-frame clones and misses some; the assay was immunoSEQ multiplex PCR. The data show roughly 200,000 clones, with around 85% seen just once and around 20% held by the top ten. Sequenced: PBMCs or T cells enriched from blood (not recorded which). The source is a middle-aged man who had recovered from COVID-19.

This chain links TRBV6-2 or TRBV6-3 with TRBJ1-5; D not certain. Trimming pared 2 bases from V and 1 base from J, leaving 12 bases between. This CDR3 spans 16 amino acids. CDR1 and CDR2 from the germline V gene are MNHEY and SVGEGT. The CDR3: CASSYGMVRSNQPQHF. DNA for the CDR3: TGTGCCAGCAGTTACGGTATGGTCAGAAGCAATCAGCCCCAGCATTTT.

The chain employs TRBV9 and TRBJ2-3; TRBD2 might be the D (6 bases). The length of the CDR3 is 14 residues. The germline CDR1 and CDR2 sequences are SGDLS and YYNGEE. V shed 5 bases and J shed 0 bases, with 10 bases lying between them. The CDR3 DNA sequence: TGTGCCAGCAGGGGGACTGGAAGCACAGATACGCAGTATTTT. Residues: CASRGTGSTDTQYF.

Here the CDR3 DNA reads TGTGCCATCTCCGGGACTAGCGAGGGGAGGCGGGTAGGTCAACGCTCCGAGCAGTACTTC. It yields the protein CAISGTSEGRRVGQRSEQYF. The J gene is TRBJ2-7, the V gene TRBV10-3, with 10 bases fitting TRBD2. V shed 8 bases, J shed 6 bases, and the junction held 28 bases outside the gene matches. The germline V gene has CDR1 ENHRY and CDR2 SYGVKD. The CDR3 extends over 20 amino acids.

Only one count was recorded for this clone. Here the CDR3 reads CASSLSRGLSPLHF. The CDR3 coding sequence is TGTGCCAGCAGTCTCAGCAGGGGGCTCTCACCCCTCCACTTT. The rearrangement links TRBV2 to TRBJ1-6; 8 nucleotides line up with TRBD1. Per the germline V gene, CDR1 is SNHLY and CDR2 is FYNNEI. This CDR3 has 14 residues. The V and J ends lost 5 bases and 10 bases, in that order; junction bases with no gene match: 7.

The rearrangement links TRBV7-2 to TRBJ1-2; possible D gene TRBD1, 5 bases. Germline CDR1 and CDR2: SGHTA and FQGNSA. This CDR3 spans 15 amino acids. V shed 1 base and J shed 2 bases, with 11 bases lying between them. Written as DNA, the CDR3 is TGTGCCAGCAGCTTAGGTGATCCAGGGAACTATGGCTACACCTTC. This gives the protein CASSLGDPGNYGYTF.

This sequence joins TRBV9 and TRBJ2-7, with TRBD1 matching 9 bases. The ends lost 6 bases at V and 4 bases at J; junction bases unmatched: 8. This CDR3 is built from 14 residues. The germline V gene encodes CDR1 SGDLS and CDR2 YYNGEE. The CDR3 sequence: CASTEDRGSYEQYF. The DNA for the CDR3 is TGTGCCAGCACCGAGGACAGGGGTTCGTACGAGCAGTACTTC.

This clone was counted only a few times. The chain links TRBV5-4 to TRBJ1-1, with TRBD1 identical over 7 bases. The CDR3 is 14 residues long. The ends lost 5 bases at V and 1 base at J; junction bases unmatched: 5. The germline CDR1 and CDR2 sequences are SGHNT and YYREEE (reference sequence). The CDR3 here is CASSHNRGNTEAFF. For the CDR3, the DNA is TGTGCCAGCAGTCATAACAGGGGGAACACTGAAGCTTTCTTT.

V gene TRBV5-1 combines with J gene TRBJ2-5, with 8 bases that match TRBD2. This CDR3 is built from 17 residues. With V trimmed by 4 bases and J by 7 bases, 18 bases remained unmatched. Per germline, CDR1 SGHRS and CDR2 YFSETQ. The CDR3 nucleotides read TGCGCCAGCAGCAGCACCCTTCTAACTAGCGGCCTTCGGACCCAGTACTTC. Translating gives CASSSTLLTSGLRTQYF.

The rearrangement links TRBV2 to TRBJ2-7; 8 nucleotides agree with TRBD1. Trimming removed 6 bases from V and 7 bases from J; junction bases left unmatched: 8. Germline V gene sequence: CDR1 SNHLY, CDR2 FYNNEI. This CDR3 is built from 13 residues. CDR3 amino acids: CASSERTGQEQYF. Written as DNA, the CDR3 is TGTGCCAGCAGCGAGCGGACAGGGCAAGAGCAGTACTTC.

This chain links TRBV5-4 with TRBJ1-2; unclear D gene. The CDR3 consists of 14 residues. Trimming shortened V by 3 bases and J by 5 bases, and 14 bases separated the two germline ends. Germline CDR1 SGHNT, CDR2 YYREEE (reference sequence). In nucleotides, the CDR3 is TGTGCCAGCAGCTCAGCACGTACGGAGTATGGCTACACCTTC. Protein sequence: CASSSARTEYGYTF.

The chain employs TRBV24-1 and TRBJ2-1; 8 bases fit TRBD2. The CDR3 sequence is 16 residues long. The V and J ends lost 0 bases and 3 bases, in that order; junction bases with no gene match: 3. Germline V lookup: CDR1 KGHDR, CDR2 SFDVKD. The CDR3 here is CATSDLALAGYNEQFF. The CDR3 DNA reads as TGTGCCACCAGTGATTTGGCGCTAGCGGGCTACAATGAGCAGTTCTTC.

V and J are TRBV4-1 and TRBJ1-3; 7 positions agree with TRBD1. This CDR3 has 17 residues. Germline CDR1 and CDR2: MGHRA and YSYEKL. V was clipped by 1 base and J by 2 bases; unmatched bases: 8. CDR3 loop: CASSQGMKGTAGNTIYF. The CDR3 DNA sequence: TGCGCCAGCAGCCAAGGCATGAAAGGGACAGCTGGAAACACCATATATTTT.

The V gene is TRBV28, the J gene TRBJ2-1; 7 positions match TRBD2. This CDR3 is 15 amino acids long. V shed 2 bases, J shed 10 bases, and the junction held 11 bases outside the gene matches. Germline CDR1 reads MDHEN; CDR2 reads SYDVKM. Written as DNA, the CDR3 is TGTGCCAGCAGTTTAAGTGGCGGGAGCGGTCGAGAGCAGTTCTTC. It specifies CASSLSGGSGREQFF.

The gene calls are TRBV5-1 and TRBJ2-7, with D possibly being TRBD1 (5 bases). The CDR3 is 15 residues long. Looked up from germline, CDR1 is SGHRS and CDR2 is YFSETQ. Trimming shortened V by 4 bases and J by 7 bases, and 21 bases separated the two germline ends. The CDR3: CASSTRQSRGEEQYF. CDR3 sequence (DNA): TGCGCCAGCAGCACCCGACAGTCACGTGGAGAAGAGCAGTACTTC.

This clone showed up just once. The chain joins TRBV27 to TRBJ1-5, with D possibly TRBD1 on 5 matching bases. The CDR3 sequence is 14 residues long. Trimming removed 3 bases from V and 6 bases from J, with 12 bases in between. The germline V gene encodes CDR1 MNHEY and CDR2 SMNVEV (reference sequence). CDR3 coding DNA: TGTGCCAGCAGTTTGGGGCGGGGATCTCAGCCCCAGCATTTT. Amino acids: CASSLGRGSQPQHF.

J is TRBJ1-3 and V is TRBV4-1, with TRBD1 identical over 7 bases. V was pared by 4 bases and J by 0 bases, with 9 bases of the junction left unmatched. CDR1 is MGHRA and CDR2 is YSYEKL in the germline V gene. This CDR3 has 17 amino acids. CDR3 bases: TGCGCCAGCAGCCTCCGGGAGGGGGCGAGCTCTGGAAACACCATATATTTT. Its protein product is CASSLREGASSGNTIYF.

The chain recombines TRBV3-1 (or the pseudogene TRBV3-2) with TRBJ1-1; D not resolved. This CDR3 is 11 amino acids long. CDR1 is LGHDT, CDR2 YNNKEL, per germline (reference sequence). Trimming removed 6 bases from V and 1 base from J, with 3 bases in between. CDR3 sequence: CASRRNTEAFF. The DNA for the CDR3 is TGTGCCAGCAGGCGGAACACTGAAGCTTTCTTT.

The chain recombines TRBV11-2 with TRBJ2-5, with 10 nucleotides matching TRBD1. Germline V gene data show CDR1 as SGHAT and CDR2 as FQNNGV. The V and J ends lost 5 bases and 5 bases, in that order; junction bases with no gene match: 14. This CDR3 spans 17 amino acids. CDR3 nucleotides: TGTGCCAGCAGCCCCCGGGACAGGGGCGGTACCCGGGAGACCCAGTACTTC. This gives the protein CASSPRDRGGTRETQYF.

The rearrangement links TRBV24-1 to TRBJ2-7; D perhaps matches TRBD1 (5 bases). The V and J ends lost 4 bases and 5 bases respectively, with 11 bases between them. CDR3 length equals 13 residues. CDR1 is KGHDR and CDR2 is SFDVKD in the germline V gene. The CDR3 DNA reads TGTGCCACCAGTGAACCTATGACAGACGAGCAGTACTTC. Protein sequence: CATSEPMTDEQYF.

This clone has more than one count but fewer than ten. This chain links TRBV4-1 with TRBJ2-7, with 7 bases identical to TRBD1. The CDR3 spans 13 residues. The germline gives CDR1 MGHRA, CDR2 YSYEKL. Unmatched junction bases numbered 4, after V lost 2 bases and J lost 6 bases. CDR3 nucleotide sequence: TGCGCCAGCAGCCAATGGGACAGCCTCGAGCAGTACTTC. It codes for CASSQWDSLEQYF.

This clone showed up just a few times. The genes are TRBV7-2 and TRBJ2-5; 8 bases agree with TRBD2. Looked up from germline, CDR1 is SGHTA and CDR2 is FQGNSA. Trimming cost V 3 bases and J 5 bases; bases outside gene matches: 2. The CDR3 has 13 residues. The DNA of the CDR3 is TGTGCCAGCAGCTTGGGCGGGAGGGAGACCCAGTACTTC. Residues: CASSLGGRETQYF.

This clone has just one count. The chain uses TRBV10-3 and TRBJ2-1, with D possibly matching TRBD1 (6 bases). The ends were cut back, 2 bases at V and 9 bases at J, with 20 bases in the middle. In germline, CDR1 is ENHRY, CDR2 SYGVKD. This CDR3 comprises 16 residues. The CDR3 coding sequence is TGTGCCATCAGTGAGCCCCAGGGGCCAGGGATGGGTGAGCAGTTCTTC. Its translation: CAISEPQGPGMGEQFF.

CDR3 amino acids: CAIMDRASDEQYF. Written as DNA, the CDR3 is TGTGCCATTATGGACAGGGCGTCGGACGAGCAGTACTTC. The chain carries TRBV12-3 or TRBV12-4 and TRBJ2-7; 8 bases line up with TRBD1. Trimming at V came to 10 bases and at J to 5 bases, leaving 10 bases not matched to a gene. The CDR3 is made up of 13 amino acids.

The chain joins TRBV6-5 to TRBJ1-2, with 7 bases identical to TRBD1. This CDR3 has 14 amino acids. Trimming removed 6 bases from V and 4 bases from J; junction bases left unmatched: 8. Per germline, CDR1 MNHEY and CDR2 SVGAGI. The CDR3 here is CASSRQGDIYGYTF. In nucleotides, the CDR3 is TGTGCCAGCAGCCGACAGGGAGACATCTATGGCTACACCTTC.

The chain combines TRBV18 with TRBJ1-1; no reliable D call. Germline CDR1 is KGHSH and CDR2 is LQKENI. The germline V and J ends were trimmed by 3 bases and 5 bases, with 7 bases remaining between them. The CDR3 runs 12 residues. The chain's CDR3 is CASSPEFTEAFF. For the CDR3, the DNA is TGTGCCAGCTCACCCGAGTTTACTGAAGCTTTCTTT. The whole variable domain, remainder taken from reference TRBV18 and TRBJ1-1, is NAGVMQNPRHLVRRRGQEARLRCSPMKGHSHVYWYRQLPEEGLKFMVYLQKENIIDESGMPKERFSAEFPKEGPSILRIQQVVRGDSAAYFCASSPEFTEAFFGQGTRLTVV.

The chain recombines TRBV7-6 with TRBJ2-7; TRBD1 matches at 7 bases. V lost 5 bases, J lost 2 bases, and 9 bases stayed unmatched. The CDR3 sequence is 15 residues long. Germline V lookup: CDR1 SGHVS, CDR2 FNYEAQ. CDR3 loop: CASSPSGGPTYEQYF. The DNA of the CDR3 is TGTGCCAGCAGCCCGTCAGGGGGACCGACCTACGAGCAGTACTTC.

This clone appeared a few times. The V call is TRBV19, the J call TRBJ2-7, with 7 bases lining up with TRBD1. V lost 4 bases, J lost 4 bases, and 1 base stayed unmatched. This CDR3 has 12 residues. Germline-derived CDR1 and CDR2 are LNHDA and SQIVND (reference sequence). The CDR3, as DNA: TGTGCCAGTAGTAACAGGGGTTACGAGCAGTACTTC. As protein: CASSNRGYEQYF. Complete variable domain (other parts from reference TRBV19 and TRBJ2-7): DGGITQSPKYLFRKEGQNVTLSCEQNLNHDAMYWYRQDPGQGLRLIYYSQIVNDFQKGDIAEGYSVSREKKESFPLTVTSAQKNPTAFYLCASSNRGYEQYFGPGTRLTVT.

This clone appeared once. V and J are TRBV7-9 and TRBJ2-7, with 13 positions matching TRBD2. The J segment lost 2 bases and the V segment lost 2 bases, leaving 9 bases of the junction unmatched. The CDR3 totals 18 residues. Per germline, CDR1 SEHNR and CDR2 FQNEAQ (reference sequence). DNA for the CDR3: TGTGCCAGCAGCTTAAGGTTACTAGCGGGAGGGCGAACCTACGAGCAGTACTTC. Protein product: CASSLRLLAGGRTYEQYF.

This clone occurred once. The chain links TRBV4-3 to TRBJ2-2, with 11 bases aligning to TRBD2. Germline CDR1 LGHNA, CDR2 YSLEER. The junction had 4 bases not matched to a gene; V was cut back by 3 bases and J by 1 base. The length of the CDR3 is 17 residues. In nucleotides, the CDR3 is TGCGCCAGCAGCCAGACGCTAGCGGGAGGGAACACCGGGGAGCTGTTTTTT. Translation: CASSQTLAGGNTGELFF.

This chain joins TRBV5-6 and TRBJ1-2, with D uncertain. V was trimmed by 1 base and J by 4 bases, leaving 11 bases between them. Germline assignment: CDR1 SGHDT and CDR2 YYEEEE. The length of the CDR3 is 14 residues. The CDR3 reads CASSLYSLGYGYTF. The DNA for the CDR3 is TGTGCCAGCAGCTTGTACAGTCTCGGCTATGGCTACACCTTC.

This chain links TRBV10-3 with TRBJ2-7, with TRBD2 matching over 7 bases. CDR3 length: 14 amino acids. V gave up 3 bases and J gave up 1 base; unmatched junction bases: 3. Germline lookup yields CDR1 ENHRY and CDR2 SYGVKD. In DNA, the CDR3 is TGTGCCATCAGTGAATGGGAGGGATCCTACGAGCAGTACTTC. Residues: CAISEWEGSYEQYF.